The 17 T cell receptor beta chains below all came from one sample that was sequenced in a study of blood T cell repertoires in COVID-19. Sequencing was performed with immunoSEQ multiplex PCR; in TCRdb, only in-frame clones are kept and a portion is missing. The sample has roughly 120,000 clones; roughly 82% are singletons. The sequencing sample was made of peripheral blood. The receptors here all came from a woman aged 40 to 50 with acute or convalescent COVID-19.

The chain uses TRBV7-8 and TRBJ1-2; 7 nucleotides match TRBD1. Germline assignment: CDR1 SGHVS and CDR2 FQNEAQ. Trimming cost V 1 base and J 2 bases; bases outside gene matches: 13. CDR3 size: 18 residues. In nucleotides, the CDR3 is TGTGCCAGCAGCTTAGACGTGTACAGGGGTAGAGGAAACTATGGCTACACCTTC. Protein sequence: CASSLDVYRGRGNYGYTF.

The chain is built from TRBV7-2 and TRBJ1-6; possible D gene TRBD1, 6 bases. The CDR3 length is 13 residues. V lost 6 bases to trimming and J lost 7 bases, with 10 bases between them. Germline CDR1 SGHTA, CDR2 FQGNSA. CDR3 sequence reads: CASSRTGNSPLHF. The CDR3 DNA reads TGTGCCAGCAGTCGCACAGGGAATTCACCCCTCCACTTT.

The CDR3 spells CASSYLTNTEAFF. The CDR3 DNA follows: TGTGCCAGCAGTTACCTAACGAACACTGAAGCTTTCTTT. The genes are TRBV6-6 and TRBJ1-1; D remains unclear. Per germline, CDR1 MNHNY and CDR2 SVGAGI (reference sequence). The CDR3 has 13 amino acids. V was shortened by 2 bases and J by 1 base, with 5 bases between the two germline ends.

This chain uses TRBV7-3 with TRBJ1-2, with 7 bases matching TRBD1. The CDR3 is made up of 17 amino acids. J lost 2 bases, V lost 5 bases, and 14 bases had no gene match. Germline CDR1 SGHTA, CDR2 FQGTGA. The CDR3 coding sequence is TGTGCCAGCAGCCCCCTCCCGCACAGGGGTCCCAACTATGGCTACACCTTC. It codes for CASSPLPHRGPNYGYTF.

The CDR3 is CASSEGQGREKLFF. In nucleotides, the CDR3 is TGTGCCAGCAGTGAAGGACAGGGCAGGGAAAAACTGTTTTTT. The chain employs TRBV2 and TRBJ1-4; TRBD1 agrees at 7 bases. The V gene end was trimmed by 1 base and the J gene end by 8 bases; junction bases not matched to a gene: 4. Germline V gene lookup returns CDR1 SNHLY and CDR2 FYNNEI. The CDR3 has 14 residues.

The rearrangement joins TRBV6-5 to TRBJ1-4; no reliable D call. Germline V gene sequence: CDR1 MNHEY, CDR2 SVGAGI. This CDR3 comprises 15 residues. Trimming took 6 bases from V and 0 from J, leaving 11 bases between them. The CDR3 DNA is TGTGCCAGCAGCCGTCCGAGATCAACTAATGAAAAACTGTTTTTT. It translates to CASSRPRSTNEKLFF.

This rearrangement joins TRBV12-5 to TRBJ1-4; TRBD1 matches at 10 bases. The CDR3 loop spans 15 amino acids. The V gene's germline CDR1 is LGHNT and CDR2 FRNRAP. After removal of 3 bases from V and 4 bases from J, the junction contained 2 bases not matched to a gene. CDR3 in DNA: TGTGCTAGTGGTTTAGGGGACAGGGGTAATGAAAAACTGTTTTTT. This gives the protein CASGLGDRGNEKLFF.

This clone turned up a few times. The V gene is TRBV5-1, the J gene TRBJ1-4; possibly TRBD1 for D (6 bases). The germline V gene has CDR1 SGHRS and CDR2 YFSETQ. The CDR3 is 14 residues long. Trimming left V 4 bases short and J 4 bases short, with 11 bases between. DNA for the CDR3: TGCGCCAGCAGCGTAGGGGGTCTTAATGAAAAACTGTTTTTT. Protein product: CASSVGGLNEKLFF.

The chain is built from TRBV3-1 (or the pseudogene TRBV3-2) and TRBJ2-2, with D unresolved. CDR1 and CDR2 from the germline V gene are LGHDT and YNNKEL (reference sequence). The CDR3 covers 13 residues. With 4 bases removed from V and 4 bases from J, the gap between germline ends came to 7 bases. CDR3 in amino acids: CASSRDFTGELFF. The CDR3 DNA follows: TGTGCCAGCAGCCGCGACTTCACCGGGGAGCTGTTTTTT.

V usage is TRBV30 and J usage is TRBJ1-1, with unresolved D. This CDR3 has 15 residues. Trimming stripped 1 base from V and 3 bases from J, with 15 bases between. Germline CDR1 reads GTSNPN; CDR2 reads SVGIG (reference sequence). The CDR3 sequence: CAWSELAVVYTEAFF. The CDR3 DNA sequence: TGTGCCTGGAGTGAACTAGCCGTAGTTTACACTGAAGCTTTCTTT.

The chain is built from TRBV10-3 and TRBJ2-3, with 7 bases aligning to TRBD1. CDR3 length: 16 amino acids. Germline V lookup: CDR1 ENHRY, CDR2 SYGVKD. V dropped 0 bases and J dropped 6; count of bases not matched to a gene: 9. In DNA, the CDR3 is TGTGCCATCAGTGAGTCCGCGACAGGGAGAGGGGATACGCAGTATTTT. Its protein is CAISESATGRGDTQYF.

The DNA for the CDR3 is TGTGCCAGCAGTGATCGGCAGGGGCCCATGAACACTGAAGCTTTCTTT. Translated, it gives CASSDRQGPMNTEAFF. The J gene is TRBJ1-1, the V gene TRBV2; the D gene is possibly TRBD1 (6 bases). The CDR3 is 16 residues long. The V end was cut by 3 bases, the J end by 0 bases, with 14 bases between. Germline CDR1 and CDR2: SNHLY and FYNNEI.

This clone has just one count. The same CDR3 can be traced to other DNA sequences in this sample. The V call is TRBV30, the J call TRBJ1-2, with TRBD1 matching 10 bases. The germline gives CDR1 GTSNPN, CDR2 SVGIG (reference sequence). The CDR3 consists of 14 residues. V shed 1 base and J 4 bases; nucleotides not matched to a gene: 3. CDR3 nucleotides: TGTGCCTGGAGTGCGACAGGGGGCGGCTATGGCTACACCTTC. Translated, it gives CAWSATGGGYGYTF.

The V gene is TRBV14, the J gene TRBJ2-7; maybe TRBD1 (6 bases). The germline V gene encodes CDR1 SGHDN and CDR2 FVKESK. The CDR3 totals 14 residues. V was clipped by 3 bases and J by 3 bases, with 12 bases between them. The DNA for the CDR3 is TGTGCCAGCAGCCATTTGACAGGCAACTACGAGCAGTACTTC. Translating gives CASSHLTGNYEQYF.

The gene calls are TRBV5-1 and TRBJ1-3; 11 bases are a match to TRBD1. Germline assignment: CDR1 SGHRS and CDR2 YFSETQ. Trimming removed 3 bases from V and 4 bases from J; junction bases left unmatched: 3. The CDR3 is 15 amino acids. This CDR3 is CASSWTGGEGNTIYF. CDR3 coding DNA: TGCGCCAGCAGCTGGACAGGGGGCGAAGGAAACACCATATATTTT.

This clone is a singleton in its sample. CDR3 protein: CASSVGVGLGEKTQYF. For the CDR3, the DNA is TGTGCCAGCAGCGTAGGAGTGGGACTGGGTGAAAAGACCCAGTACTTC. J is TRBJ2-5 and V is TRBV9; possible D gene TRBD2, 6 bases. Trimming removed 0 bases at V and 6 bases at J, with 18 bases between. Germline CDR1 and CDR2: SGDLS and YYNGEE. The CDR3 is 16 amino acids.

J is TRBJ2-2 and V is TRBV9, with 8 bases that match TRBD1. This CDR3 is built from 17 residues. Germline V gene lookup returns CDR1 SGDLS and CDR2 YYNGEE. V gave up 0 bases and J gave up 1 base; unmatched junction bases: 5. The CDR3 loop is CASSVAGQGRNTGELFF. The CDR3 DNA reads TGTGCCAGCAGCGTAGCCGGACAGGGCCGGAACACCGGGGAGCTGTTTTTT.